These 20 T cell receptor beta chains originate from one sample sequenced in a study of identical twins. TCRdb itself ran the 5' RACE reads through MiXCR, one entry per CDR3 protein. The table includes some 1,600,000 distinct CDR3 sequences, roughly a third detected once. The material sequenced was cord blood. Source of these receptors: a newborn girl in good health.

The table lists this clonotype with a few counts. The chain joins TRBV10-3 to TRBJ1-1; TRBD1 is a possible D gene (5 bases). The CDR3 covers 15 residues. Germline V gene data show CDR1 as ENHRY and CDR2 as SYGVKD. Trimming stripped 5 bases from V and 3 bases from J, with 16 bases between. The CDR3 region is CAISSFGGTHTEAFF. In DNA, the CDR3 is TGTGCCATCAGTTCCTTCGGGGGGACTCACACTGAAGCTTTCTTT.

This clonotype was detected many times. The junction shows a germline mismatch at one end, possibly a read error. This CDR3 is CASSLAGVNTGELFF. CDR3 nucleotides: TGTGCCAGCAGTTTAGCGGGGGTGAACACCGGGGAGCTGTTTTTT. This chain uses TRBV7-2 with TRBJ2-2; 9 bases agree with TRBD2. The CDR3 is 15 amino acids. From germline, CDR1 is SGHTA and CDR2 FQGNSA.

This chain links TRBV5-1 with TRBJ2-7, with 7 bases aligning to TRBD1. CDR1 SGHRS and CDR2 YFSETQ come from the germline V gene. J lost 5 bases, V lost 5 bases, and 7 bases had no gene match. CDR3 size: 13 residues. Here the CDR3 reads CASRLRTGDEQYF. Here the CDR3 DNA reads TGCGCCAGCAGGTTGCGGACAGGCGACGAGCAGTACTTC. The entire variable domain, with the rest obtained from reference TRBV5-1 and TRBJ2-7, is as follows: KAGVTQTPRYLIKTRGQQVTLSCSPISGHRSVSWYQQTPGQGLQFLFEYFSETQRNKGNFPGRFSGRQFSNSRSEMNVSTLELGDSALYLCASRLRTGDEQYFGPGTRLTVT.

V gene TRBV7-2 combines with J gene TRBJ2-5; a weak D match, TRBD2 (6 bases). Between the trimmed V and J ends, which lost 5 bases and 6 bases, there was a span of 19 bases. CDR1 and CDR2 (germline): SGHTA, FQGNSA. The CDR3 consists of 15 residues. The chain's CDR3 is CASSPVGGPPKTQYF. The CDR3 nucleotides read TGTGCCAGCAGCCCAGTAGGAGGGCCCCCGAAGACCCAGTACTTC.

This clonotype was observed a handful of times. The chain recombines TRBV5-6 with TRBJ1-2; the D is unclear. V was pared by 1 base and J by 4 bases, with 11 bases between. The CDR3 runs to 14 residues. CDR1 and CDR2 (germline): SGHDT, YYEEEE. The CDR3 DNA sequence: TGTGCCAGCAGCTTGTCCCCAGTATTCTATGGCTACACCTTC. It is translated as CASSLSPVFYGYTF.

This clonotype was found a few times. This chain links TRBV4-1 with TRBJ2-1; 7 bases line up with TRBD2. V lost 1 base to trimming and J lost 1 base; unmatched junction nucleotides: 4. The CDR3 spans 16 residues. The V gene's germline CDR1 is MGHRA and CDR2 YSYEKL. The DNA for the CDR3 is TGCGCCAGCAGCCAAGTGATTAGCGGGTCCTACAATGAGCAGTTCTTC. Protein sequence: CASSQVISGSYNEQFF.

The chain has TRBV20-1 and TRBJ2-7, with 7 bases lining up with TRBD1. The germline CDR1 and CDR2 sequences are DFQATT and SNEGSKA (reference sequence). This CDR3 contains 14 residues. V was clipped by 3 bases and J by 3 bases; unmatched bases: 8. The CDR3 here is CSASVGQGVYEQYF. CDR3 nucleotides: TGCAGTGCTAGCGTCGGGCAGGGGGTCTACGAGCAGTACTTC.

This clonotype was picked up one time. DNA of the CDR3: TGCGCCAGCAGCGAGAGGACAGGGGTGGGCCCTTACGAGCAGTACTTC. It translates to CASSERTGVGPYEQYF. The V gene is TRBV5-1, the J gene TRBJ2-4, with 9 bases that match TRBD1. The tail of the sequence fits TRBJ2-7 better, so the J call may be wrong. The CDR3 runs 16 residues. Looked up from germline, CDR1 is SGHRS and CDR2 is YFSETQ.

This clonotype was recorded a few times. This chain links TRBV5-1 with TRBJ2-7; 7 bases map to TRBD1. CDR3 size: 15 residues. V was clipped by 0 bases and J by 4 bases; unmatched bases: 7. The germline CDR1 and CDR2 sequences are SGHRS and YFSETQ. CDR3 sequence: CASSLGQGPRYEQYF. DNA of the CDR3: TGCGCCAGCAGCTTGGGACAGGGCCCTAGGTACGAGCAGTACTTC.

The table lists this clonotype with a few counts. The V call is TRBV5-1, the J call TRBJ1-1, with unresolved D. V lost 0 bases and J lost 0, with 9 bases in between. This CDR3 has 15 residues. From germline, CDR1 is SGHRS and CDR2 YFSETQ. CDR3 amino acids: CASSLGAIMNTEAFF. The CDR3 DNA reads TGCGCCAGCAGCTTGGGAGCGATCATGAACACTGAAGCTTTCTTT.

The J gene is TRBJ1-4, the V gene TRBV28; 7 bases are shared with TRBD1. There are 13 residues in the CDR3. CDR1 is MDHEN and CDR2 is SYDVKM in the germline V gene. V lost 10 bases and J lost 4; bases outside the gene matches: 6. DNA of the CDR3: TGTGCCACCCGGGACAGTGTTAATGAAAAACTGTTTTTT. Its protein is CATRDSVNEKLFF.

This clonotype occurred a few times. The V gene is TRBV10-3, the J gene TRBJ2-3; the match to TRBD1 covers 9 bases. The CDR3 runs 19 residues. After removal of 7 bases from V and 0 bases from J, the junction contained 17 bases not matched to a gene. The germline CDR1 and CDR2 sequences are ENHRY and SYGVKD. DNA for the CDR3: TGTGCCATCATCCGATCTCCGGGACAGGGAATGATGAGCACAGATACGCAGTATTTT. This gives the protein CAIIRSPGQGMMSTDTQYF.

In its sample, this clonotype was seen a few times. The chain combines TRBV6-6 with TRBJ2-7; a possible D gene is TRBD2 (6 bases). The CDR3 loop spans 15 amino acids. Trimming took 4 bases from V and 2 from J, leaving 15 bases between them. Germline lookup yields CDR1 MNHNY and CDR2 SVGAGI (reference sequence). CDR3 protein: CASSFPGTGTYEQYF. CDR3 bases: TGTGCCAGCAGTTTTCCCGGGACTGGAACCTACGAGCAGTACTTC.

This clonotype showed up many times. The rearrangement joins TRBV10-3 to TRBJ2-1; 13 bases agree with TRBD2. V lost 4 bases and J lost 5; bases outside the gene matches: 2. CDR1 is ENHRY and CDR2 is SYGVKD in the germline V gene. CDR3 size: 15 residues. The CDR3 DNA sequence: TGTGCCATCAGTGGAACTAGCGGGGGGGACAATGAGCAGTTCTTC. Protein: CAISGTSGGDNEQFF.

This clonotype has just a few counts. This rearrangement joins TRBV29-1 to TRBJ2-5; the D gene is possibly TRBD2 (7 bases). V was pared by 3 bases and J by 5 bases, with 13 bases between. The length of the CDR3 is 13 residues. Germline CDR1 SQVTM, CDR2 ANQGSEA. The CDR3 sequence: CSVDWGGSETQYF. The CDR3 nucleotides read TGCAGCGTTGATTGGGGGGGCAGCGAGACCCAGTACTTC. The variable domain in full, completed from reference TRBV29-1 and TRBJ2-5, reads SAVISQKPSRDICQRGTSLTIQCQVDSQVTMMFWYRQQPGQSLTLIATANQGSEATYESGFVIDKFPISRPNLTFSTLTVSNMSPEDSSIYLCSVDWGGSETQYFGPGTRLLVL.

This chain joins TRBV6-5 and TRBJ2-5; D could derive from TRBD1 or TRBD2 (6 bases each). Germline V lookup: CDR1 MNHEY, CDR2 SVGAGI. CDR3 length: 14 residues. V shed 6 bases and J shed 11 bases, with 22 bases lying between them. CDR3 protein: CASRTILGGNEQYF. The CDR3 DNA reads as TGTGCCAGCAGGACAATCTTGGGGGGCAATGAGCAGTACTTC.

This chain joins TRBV20-1 and TRBJ2-7, with D possibly being TRBD1 (6 bases). CDR1 DFQATT and CDR2 SNEGSKA come from the germline V gene (reference sequence). Between the trimmed V and J ends, which lost 0 bases and 0 bases, there was a span of 12 bases. The CDR3 contains 15 residues. The CDR3 protein is CSARDPQGSSYEQYF. The DNA for the CDR3 is TGCAGTGCTAGAGATCCCCAGGGGAGCTCCTACGAGCAGTACTTC.

This clonotype showed up just a few times. The chain has TRBV28 and TRBJ1-1, with unresolved D. Per the germline V gene, CDR1 is MDHEN and CDR2 is SYDVKM. The CDR3 is made up of 11 amino acids. V was shortened by 10 bases and J by 4 bases, with 10 bases between the two germline ends. The CDR3 sequence is CATTRVTEAFF. The DNA of the CDR3 is TGTGCCACTACGAGGGTCACTGAAGCTTTCTTT. Combining the CDR3 with reference TRBV28 and TRBJ1-1 gives the whole variable domain DVKVTQSSRYLVKRTGEKVFLECVQDMDHENMFWYRQDPGLGLRLIYFSYDVKMKEKGDIPEGYSVSREKKERFSLILESASTNQTSMYLCATTRVTEAFFGQGTRLTVV.

V gene TRBV13 combines with J gene TRBJ2-3; the match to TRBD2 covers 10 bases. V lost 4 bases to trimming and J lost 13 bases; unmatched junction nucleotides: 5. The length of the CDR3 is 12 residues. Germline V gene sequence: CDR1 PRHDT, CDR2 FYEKMQ (reference sequence). The CDR3 region is CASSSQRGGEYF. CDR3 in DNA: TGTGCCAGCAGCTCCCAGCGGGGGGGCGAGTATTTT. The full variable domain, with the rest looked up from reference TRBV13 and TRBJ2-3, is AAGVIQSPRHLIKEKRETATLKCYPIPRHDTVYWYQQGPGQDPQFLISFYEKMQSDKGSIPDRFSAQQFSDYHSELNMSSLELGDSALYFCASSSQRGGEYFGPGTRLTVL.

The chain has TRBV6-5 and TRBJ2-4, with 16 nucleotides matching TRBD2. The end of the DNA aligns better with TRBJ2-7, so the J call may be wrong. The CDR3 totals 17 residues. Germline V gene data show CDR1 as MNHEY and CDR2 as SVGAGI. CDR3 region: CASSYSGLAGGPYEQYF. The CDR3 region has the DNA TGTGCCAGCAGTTATTCGGGACTAGCGGGAGGGCCCTACGAGCAGTACTTC.